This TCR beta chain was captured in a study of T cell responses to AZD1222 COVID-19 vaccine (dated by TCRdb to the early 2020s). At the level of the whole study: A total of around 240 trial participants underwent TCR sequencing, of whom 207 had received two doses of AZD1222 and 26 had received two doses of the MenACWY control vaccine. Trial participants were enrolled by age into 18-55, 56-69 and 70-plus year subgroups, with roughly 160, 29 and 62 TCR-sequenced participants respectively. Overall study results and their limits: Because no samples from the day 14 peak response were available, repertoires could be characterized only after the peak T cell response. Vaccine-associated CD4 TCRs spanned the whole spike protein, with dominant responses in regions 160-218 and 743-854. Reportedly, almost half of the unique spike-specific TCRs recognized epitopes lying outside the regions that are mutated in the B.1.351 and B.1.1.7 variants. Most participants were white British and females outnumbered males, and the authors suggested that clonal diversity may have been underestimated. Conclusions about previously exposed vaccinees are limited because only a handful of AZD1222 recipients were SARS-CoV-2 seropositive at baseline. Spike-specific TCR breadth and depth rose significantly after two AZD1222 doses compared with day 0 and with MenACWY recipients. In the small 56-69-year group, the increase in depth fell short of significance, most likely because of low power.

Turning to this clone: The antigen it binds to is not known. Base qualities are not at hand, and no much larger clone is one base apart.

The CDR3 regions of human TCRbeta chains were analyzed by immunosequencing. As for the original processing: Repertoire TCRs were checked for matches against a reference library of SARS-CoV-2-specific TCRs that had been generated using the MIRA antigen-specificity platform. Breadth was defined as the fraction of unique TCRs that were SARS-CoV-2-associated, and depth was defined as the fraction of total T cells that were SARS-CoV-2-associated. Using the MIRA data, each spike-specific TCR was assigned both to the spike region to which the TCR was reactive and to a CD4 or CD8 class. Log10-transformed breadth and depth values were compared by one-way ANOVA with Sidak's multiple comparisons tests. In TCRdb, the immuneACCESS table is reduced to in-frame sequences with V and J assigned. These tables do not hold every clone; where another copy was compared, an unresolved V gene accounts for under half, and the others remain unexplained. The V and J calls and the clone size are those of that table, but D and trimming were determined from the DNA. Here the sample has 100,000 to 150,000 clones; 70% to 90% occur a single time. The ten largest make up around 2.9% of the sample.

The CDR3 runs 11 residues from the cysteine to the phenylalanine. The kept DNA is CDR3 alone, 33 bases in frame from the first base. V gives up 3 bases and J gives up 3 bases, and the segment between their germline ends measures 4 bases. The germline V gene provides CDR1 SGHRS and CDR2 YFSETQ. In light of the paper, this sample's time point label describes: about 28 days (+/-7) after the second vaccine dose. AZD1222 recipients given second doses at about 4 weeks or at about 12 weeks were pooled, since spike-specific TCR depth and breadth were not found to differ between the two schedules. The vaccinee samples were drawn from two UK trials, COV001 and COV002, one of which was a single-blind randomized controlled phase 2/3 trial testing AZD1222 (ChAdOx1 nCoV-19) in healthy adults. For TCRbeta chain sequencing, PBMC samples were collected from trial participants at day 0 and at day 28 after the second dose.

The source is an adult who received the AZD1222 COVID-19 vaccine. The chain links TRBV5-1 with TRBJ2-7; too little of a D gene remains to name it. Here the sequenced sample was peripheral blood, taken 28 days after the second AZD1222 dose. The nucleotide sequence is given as TGCGCCAGCAGCTCGAACTACGAGCAGTACTTC. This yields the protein CASSSNYEQYF.